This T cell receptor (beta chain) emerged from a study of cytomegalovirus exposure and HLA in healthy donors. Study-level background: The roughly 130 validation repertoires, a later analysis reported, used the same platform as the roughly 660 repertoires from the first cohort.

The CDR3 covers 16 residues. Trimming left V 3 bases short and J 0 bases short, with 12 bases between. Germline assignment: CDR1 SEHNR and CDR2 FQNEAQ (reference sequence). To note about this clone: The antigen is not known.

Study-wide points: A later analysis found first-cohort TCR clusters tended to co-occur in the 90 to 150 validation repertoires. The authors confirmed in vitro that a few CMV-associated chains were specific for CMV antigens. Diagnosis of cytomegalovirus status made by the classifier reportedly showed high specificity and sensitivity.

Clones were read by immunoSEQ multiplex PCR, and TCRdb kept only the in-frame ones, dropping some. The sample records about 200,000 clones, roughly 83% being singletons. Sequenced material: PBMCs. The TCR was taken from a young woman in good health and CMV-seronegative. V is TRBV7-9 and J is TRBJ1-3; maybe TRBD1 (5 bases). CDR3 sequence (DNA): TGTGCCAGCAGCTTTACCGGGGGTCCCTCTGGAAACACCATATATTTT. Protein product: CASSFTGGPSGNTIYF.